This record concerns one T cell receptor (beta chain) sequence. Which antigen it targets is not known. Nothing much larger sits one base from this clone, and base qualities are not available. The V and J ends are trimmed by 4 bases and 4 bases, leaving 16 bases between them. The CDR3 covers 15 residues, taking in both the cysteine and the phenylalanine. Kept here is only the CDR3 DNA, which spans 45 bases and is read in frame from base 1. CDR1 and CDR2 are read off the germline V gene as KGHSH and LQKENI. This sample was taken from a study of patients and donors after allogeneic stem cell transplantation (TCRdb year 2020). The library was obtained by RT-PCR. For sequencing, a NextSeq 550 was employed. TCRdb handled the public reads itself, with Q25 trimming in fastp and clone calling in MiXCR, and kept productive beta chains. Rows matching on CDR3 protein sequence are summarized as one entry with the most common DNA and genes. The table for this sample lists hundreds of thousands of distinct CDR3 sequences; 13% to 15% of them were counted only once. The ten largest account for 11% of the sample.

The receptor was isolated from a human donor who was either an allogeneic HSCT recipient or a stem cell or donor lymphocyte infusion donor (not recorded which). It is not recorded whose cells these are; they may come from a transplant donor. Sequenced: blood, either unsorted or a sorted T cell fraction (not recorded which). The chain employs TRBV18 and TRBJ2-5, with a weak D call of TRBD2 (6 bases match). The CDR3 is CASSLDAGTGETQYF. In nucleotide form, the sequence is TGTGCCAGCTCACTAGACGCGGGGACGGGAGAGACCCAGTACTTC. The variable domain in full, with residues beyond the CDR3 obtained from the reference TRBV18 and TRBJ2-5 genes, is NAGVMQNPRHLVRRRGQEARLRCSPMKGHSHVYWYRQLPEEGLKFMVYLQKENIIDESGMPKERFSAEFPKEGPSILRIQQVVRGDSAAYFCASSLDAGTGETQYFGPGTRLLVL.